These 25 T cell receptor beta chains were sequenced from one sample in a study of T cell repertoires in cytomegalovirus infection (dated by TCRdb to between 2018 and 2020). The sequencer was an Illumina HiSeq 1500. TCRdb trimmed the raw reads at Q25, called clones with MiXCR and kept productive beta chains. Identical CDR3 proteins give one entry, which carries the most common genes and DNA. The sample table contains 650,000 to 900,000 distinct CDR3 sequences; only one count was recorded for approximately 30% of them. The ten largest clonotypes hold around 12% of the sample. Their recognized antigens are unknown. Interpreted using the paper, the treatment or condition label stands for: in vitro stimulation with specific CMV peptide epitopes to enrich CMV-specific T cells. Specimen: cultured CD8+ T cells from PBMCs, collected from culture after CMV antigen stimulation. The receptors here all came from a human donor in good health (CMV status not recorded). Some clones in this sample may be carry-over from other donors' samples.

The chain carries TRBV11-2 and TRBJ2-3; 7 bases match TRBD2. This CDR3 spans 15 amino acids. Germline assignment: CDR1 SGHAT and CDR2 FQNNGV. The V gene end was trimmed by 2 bases and the J gene end by 5 bases; junction bases not matched to a gene: 7. In nucleotides, the CDR3 is TGTGCCAGCAGCTTATTCAGATGGGAGGGAGATACGCAGTATTTT. Translation gives CASSLFRWEGDTQYF.

The V call is TRBV27, the J call TRBJ2-1; 8 nucleotides align to TRBD1. The CDR3 sequence is 13 residues long. The V gene's germline CDR1 is MNHEY and CDR2 SMNVEV (reference sequence). V dropped 3 bases and J dropped 9; count of bases not matched to a gene: 4. The DNA for the CDR3 is TGTGCCAGCAGTTTGTTACAGGGGGGTGAGCAGTTCTTC. Translation gives CASSLLQGGEQFF.

The rearrangement uses TRBV27 and TRBJ1-1; 7 bases match TRBD1. After removal of 5 bases from V and 4 bases from J, the junction contained 7 bases not matched to a gene. CDR3 length: 14 amino acids. CDR1 is MNHEY, CDR2 SMNVEV, per germline (reference sequence). CDR3: CASSVQGLGTEAFF. The CDR3 DNA reads TGTGCCAGCAGTGTACAGGGGTTGGGCACTGAAGCTTTCTTT.

On this clonotype itself: This may come from a read error, since a much larger clone is one base off. The CDR3 DNA sequence: TGTGCCAACAGCTGGGCCGTGGCGGGGGGGCTGGAGACCCAGTACTTC. Protein sequence: CANSWAVAGGLETQYF. The chain combines TRBV7-2 with TRBJ2-5; 9 nucleotides align to TRBD2. The germline V gene has CDR1 SGHTA and CDR2 FQGNSA. There are 16 residues in the CDR3.

CDR3 DNA: TGTGCCAGCAGCTTAGTCGGGGCAGGGAGCTATGGCTACACCTTC. This gives the protein CASSLVGAGSYGYTF. The chain combines TRBV7-4 with TRBJ1-2, with D maybe TRBD1 (5 bases). Per germline, CDR1 SGHVT and CDR2 SQSDAQ. This CDR3 has 15 amino acids. Trimming stripped 1 base from V and 4 bases from J, with 13 bases between.

This clonotype occurred many times. This chain connects TRBV7-8 to TRBJ2-1; D ambiguous. V shed 1 base and J shed 7 bases, with 8 bases lying between them. The germline CDR1 and CDR2 sequences are SGHVS and FQNEAQ. This CDR3 is 13 amino acids long. The CDR3 spells CASSLVERNEQFF. Here the CDR3 DNA reads TGTGCCAGCAGCTTAGTGGAAAGGAATGAGCAGTTCTTC.

In its sample, this clonotype was seen many times. This chain joins TRBV7-8 and TRBJ2-2, with TRBD1 identical over 9 bases. There are 15 residues in the CDR3. Per germline, CDR1 SGHVS and CDR2 FQNEAQ. With 9 bases clipped from V and 5 bases from J, the junction kept 10 bases outside the gene matches. Here the CDR3 DNA reads TGTGCCAGTATGGGGGGGACAGGGAAGACCGGGGAGCTGTTTTTT. The encoded protein is CASMGGTGKTGELFF.

This clonotype was counted ten times or more. The J gene is TRBJ1-6, the V gene TRBV12-3 or TRBV12-4; a weak D match, TRBD1 (6 bases). This CDR3 region has 15 residues. Trimming cost V 6 bases and J 4 bases, with 13 bases left between them. The chain's CDR3 is CASRPDRPYNSPLHF. The CDR3 DNA reads as TGTGCCAGCAGACCGGACAGACCTTATAATTCACCCCTCCACTTT.

This clonotype was seen only a few times. The gene calls are TRBV4-1 and TRBJ2-1; 10 bases match TRBD1. The CDR3 has 17 residues. The V segment lost 4 bases and the J segment 7 bases; nucleotides outside the gene matches: 13. CDR1 is MGHRA and CDR2 is YSYEKL in the germline V gene. The chain's CDR3 is CASSPGGDRGGWNEQFF. The CDR3 DNA sequence: TGCGCCAGCAGCCCTGGAGGGGACAGGGGCGGCTGGAATGAGCAGTTCTTC.

The chain has TRBV4-1 and TRBJ2-3, with 8 nucleotides matching TRBD1. V gave up 0 bases and J gave up 0 bases; unmatched junction bases: 5. From germline, CDR1 is MGHRA and CDR2 YSYEKL. The length of the CDR3 is 17 residues. CDR3 loop: CASSQDDGQGSTDTQYF. Written as DNA, the CDR3 is TGCGCCAGCAGCCAAGACGACGGACAGGGCAGCACAGATACGCAGTATTTT.

The table lists this clonotype with a few counts. This chain joins TRBV15 and TRBJ2-5; 10 positions match TRBD1. The CDR3 contains 14 residues. The V gene's germline CDR1 is LNHNV and CDR2 YYDKDF (reference sequence). Trimming took 5 bases from V and 1 from J; bases not matched to a gene: 1. Written as DNA, the CDR3 is TGTGCCACCAGCCGGGACAGGGGCCAAGAGACCCAGTACTTC. Its translation is CATSRDRGQETQYF.

The V gene is TRBV27, the J gene TRBJ1-2; no firm D call. The CDR3 is 14 amino acids. V lost 3 bases to trimming and J lost 6 bases, with 14 bases between them. The germline CDR1 and CDR2 sequences are MNHEY and SMNVEV (reference sequence). The CDR3 coding sequence is TGTGCCAGCAGTTTCAAGGAAACGGGTAATGGCTACACCTTC. It encodes CASSFKETGNGYTF.

The chain has TRBV9 and TRBJ1-2; no firm D call. V lost 3 bases and J 8 bases, leaving 8 bases between the germline ends. Germline V gene sequence: CDR1 SGDLS, CDR2 YYNGEE. CDR3 length equals 11 residues. CDR3 protein: CASSALGGYTF. The CDR3 nucleotides read TGTGCCAGCAGCGCCTTAGGGGGCTACACCTTC.

The chain carries TRBV4-3 and TRBJ2-5, with D hard to call. V dropped 2 bases and J dropped 5 bases, with 12 bases sitting between them. The CDR3 has 14 amino acids. Germline V lookup: CDR1 LGHNA, CDR2 YSLEER. The CDR3 sequence: CASSQLPESETQYF. DNA of the CDR3: TGCGCCAGCAGCCAACTCCCCGAGTCGGAGACCCAGTACTTC.

The CDR3 loop reads CASTGLAGPNEQFF. DNA of the CDR3: TGTGCCAGCACTGGACTAGCGGGGCCCAATGAGCAGTTCTTC. The chain combines TRBV6-5 with TRBJ2-1, with 12 nucleotides matching TRBD2. V shed 7 bases, J shed 6 bases, and the junction held 4 bases outside the gene matches. This CDR3 has 14 residues. Germline-derived CDR1 and CDR2 are MNHEY and SVGAGI.

This clonotype was seen more than once but under ten times. This chain connects TRBV2 to TRBJ1-1, with TRBD1 matching 10 bases. The CDR3 runs to 14 residues. Germline CDR1 SNHLY, CDR2 FYNNEI. V lost 6 bases and J lost 5; bases outside the gene matches: 6. The CDR3 nucleotides read TGTGCCAGCAGGGTTTCGGGACAGGGGACTGAAGCTTTCTTT. It encodes CASRVSGQGTEAFF.

This clonotype was detected a few times. CDR3 amino acids: CSAPARDIRGGEQYF. Here the CDR3 DNA reads TGCAGTGCCCCGGCGAGGGACATCCGAGGGGGGGAGCAGTACTTC. This rearrangement joins TRBV20-1 to TRBJ2-7; D tentatively reads TRBD1 or TRBD2 (6 bases each). V was shortened by 6 bases and J by 7 bases, with 25 bases between the two germline ends. CDR1 and CDR2 from the germline V gene are DFQATT and SNEGSKA (reference sequence). CDR3 length: 15 amino acids.

Concerning this clonotype: A much larger clone differs from this one at a single base, so this may be a read error. The chain has TRBV7-8 and TRBJ1-5; the match to TRBD1 covers 8 bases. Germline assignment: CDR1 SGHVS and CDR2 FQNEAQ. The CDR3 length is 15 residues. J lost 6 bases, V lost 2 bases, and 6 bases had no gene match. The CDR3 DNA follows: TGTGCCAGCAGCTTAATTCGGACAGGGCTTCAGCCCCAGCATTTT. It codes for CASSLIRTGLQPQHF.

In this sample, this clonotype turned up many times. The chain recombines TRBV7-2 with TRBJ2-2; D is unclear. The CDR3 is made up of 13 amino acids. CDR1 is SGHTA and CDR2 is FQGNSA in the germline V gene. Trimming removed 5 bases from V and 13 bases from J, with 17 bases in between. CDR3 protein: CASSIDAGSRLFF. In nucleotides, the CDR3 is TGTGCCAGCAGCATAGACGCAGGTTCTCGGCTGTTTTTT.

This clonotype was seen a handful of times. This chain links TRBV28 with TRBJ2-7; 8 nucleotides line up with TRBD1. CDR1 MDHEN and CDR2 SYDVKM come from the germline V gene. V dropped 6 bases and J dropped 5; count of bases not matched to a gene: 6. The CDR3 sequence is 13 residues long. CDR3 protein: CASSRTGWDEQYV. CDR3 DNA sequence: TGTGCCAGCAGCCGGACAGGGTGGGACGAGCAGTACGTC.

The chain couples TRBV7-2 to TRBJ2-1; no definite D call. Germline V gene lookup returns CDR1 SGHTA and CDR2 FQGNSA. V was shortened by 3 bases and J by 0 bases, with 9 bases between the two germline ends. The CDR3 sequence is 15 residues long. The CDR3 spells CASSFKLHSYNEQFF. The CDR3 region has the DNA TGTGCCAGCAGCTTTAAACTTCACTCCTACAATGAGCAGTTCTTC. Full variable domain (remainder filled in from reference TRBV7-2 and TRBJ2-1): GAGVSQSPSNKVTEKGKDVELRCDPISGHTALYWYRQSLGQGLEFLIYFQGNSAPDKSGLPSDRFSAERTGGSVSTLTIQRTQQEDSAVYLCASSFKLHSYNEQFFGPGTRLTVL.

The chain recombines TRBV4-1 with TRBJ2-6; 7 bases line up with TRBD1. The germline CDR1 and CDR2 sequences are MGHRA and YSYEKL. The CDR3 is 20 amino acids. The junction had 11 bases not matched to a gene; V was cut back by 0 bases and J by 0 bases. The CDR3 protein is CASSQDLGGPFYSGANVLTF. The CDR3 DNA sequence: TGCGCCAGCAGCCAAGATTTAGGGGGCCCTTTTTACTCTGGGGCCAACGTCCTGACTTTC.

This clonotype was counted ten times or more. The chain is built from TRBV7-9 and TRBJ1-1; 8 bases fit TRBD1. J was trimmed by 3 bases and V by 4 bases; bases with no gene match: 7. The CDR3 contains 15 residues. CDR1 SEHNR and CDR2 FQNEAQ come from the germline V gene (reference sequence). The CDR3 nucleotides read TGTGCCAGCAGCTCCAGACAGGGGAGAGACACTGAAGCTTTCTTT. Translation gives CASSSRQGRDTEAFF.

This clonotype was counted only a few times. The V call is TRBV4-3, the J call TRBJ1-5; D is perhaps TRBD1 (5 bases). The CDR3 extends over 19 amino acids. With 3 bases removed from V and 7 bases from J, the gap between germline ends came to 28 bases. Germline CDR1 reads LGHNA; CDR2 reads YSLEER. The CDR3 reads CASSHSLISGGVTGQPQHF. In DNA form, the CDR3 reads TGCGCCAGCAGCCACTCGCTAATCTCCGGGGGGGTTACTGGACAGCCCCAGCATTTT.

The chain employs TRBV7-9 and TRBJ2-5, with D tentatively TRBD1 (6 bases). Germline lookup yields CDR1 SEHNR and CDR2 FQNEAQ (reference sequence). The ends were cut back, 1 base at V and 5 bases at J, with 11 bases in the middle. CDR3 length: 14 amino acids. CDR3 DNA: TGTGCCAGCAGCTTAGAAGCAGGGGCGGAGACCCAGTACTTC. Its protein product is CASSLEAGAETQYF.